A selection of T cell receptor beta chains follows, all from one sample in a study of cytomegalovirus exposure and HLA in healthy donors. Profiling relied on immunoSEQ multiplex PCR, and the TCRdb table lists in-frame clones only, not all of them. In the table there are under 250,000 clones, more than 75% of which are singletons. Sequencing was carried out using PBMCs. These receptors came from a human donor in good health. Each CDR3 is given with its conserved first and last residue. The D gene is left open where the match is weak. Size is stated for part of the rows, as once, few or many counts, or as a class when the clone is expanded.

>TRBJ2-3|TRBV5-8|-|-
CASSLVSLAGADTQYF
TGTGCCAGCAGCTTGGTTTCACTAGCCGGGGCAGATACGCAGTATTTT
>TRBJ2-2|TRBV5-1|-|-
CASSLNLGPGELFF
TGCGCCAGCAGCTTGAATTTGGGGCCCGGGGAGCTGTTTTTT
>TRBJ2-7|TRBV11-3|TRBD1|-
CASSLDGTAGYEQYF
TGTGCCAGCAGCTTAGACGGGACAGCAGGATACGAGCAGTACTTC
>TRBJ2-7|TRBV14|TRBD1|few
CASSQWTGQYEQYF
TGTGCCAGCAGCCAGTGGACAGGGCAATACGAGCAGTACTTC
>TRBJ2-2|TRBV9|-|-
CASSPTGIGELFF
TGTGCCAGCAGCCCGACGGGAATCGGGGAGCTGTTTTTT
>TRBJ2-3|TRBV7-2|-|-
CASSFLLARETQYF
TGTGCCAGCAGCTTTTTACTCGCTCGTGAGACGCAGTATTTT
>TRBJ2-6|TRBV4-1|TRBD1|few
CASSFRDRDSGANVLTF
TGCGCCAGCAGCTTCCGGGACAGGGACTCTGGGGCCAACGTCCTGACTTTC
>TRBJ2-7|TRBV4-3|-|few
CASSQGQDSYEQYF
TGCGCCAGCAGCCAAGGACAGGACTCCTACGAGCAGTACTTC
>TRBJ2-7|TRBV6-6|TRBD2|-
CASSPRTSGGLGEQYF
TGTGCCAGCAGTCCCCGGACATCGGGAGGGCTCGGGGAGCAGTACTTC
>TRBJ2-7|TRBV5-4|TRBD2|-
CASRGAGGNEQYF
TGTGCCAGCCGGGGAGCGGGAGGGAACGAGCAGTACTTC
>TRBJ2-7|TRBV6-1|-|once
CASSGQLNSYEQYF
TGTGCCAGCAGCGGACAGCTCAACTCCTACGAGCAGTACTTC
>TRBJ2-2|TRBV7-2|TRBD2|few
CASSQGLNTGELFF
TGTGCCAGCAGCCAGGGACTAAACACCGGGGAGCTGTTTTTT
>TRBJ1-5|TRBV6-1|TRBD1|-
CASSEPTGSQPQHF
TGTGCCAGCAGTGAGCCGACAGGGTCTCAGCCCCAGCATTTT